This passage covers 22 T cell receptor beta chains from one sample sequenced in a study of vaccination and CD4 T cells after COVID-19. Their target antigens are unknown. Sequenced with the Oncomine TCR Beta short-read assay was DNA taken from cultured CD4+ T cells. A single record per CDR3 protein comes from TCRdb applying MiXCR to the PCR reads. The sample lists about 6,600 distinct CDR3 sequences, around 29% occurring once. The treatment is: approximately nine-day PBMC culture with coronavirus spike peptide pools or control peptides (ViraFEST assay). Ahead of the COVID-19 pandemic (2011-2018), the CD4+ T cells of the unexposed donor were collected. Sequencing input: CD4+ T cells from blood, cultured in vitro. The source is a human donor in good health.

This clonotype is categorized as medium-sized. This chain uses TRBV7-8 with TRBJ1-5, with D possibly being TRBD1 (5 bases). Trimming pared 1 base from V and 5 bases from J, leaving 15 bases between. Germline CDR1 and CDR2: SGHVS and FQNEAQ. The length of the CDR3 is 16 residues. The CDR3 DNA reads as TGTGCCAGCAGCTTAGGACAGATTTTAGAGCATCAGCCCCAGCATTTT. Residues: CASSLGQILEHQPQHF.

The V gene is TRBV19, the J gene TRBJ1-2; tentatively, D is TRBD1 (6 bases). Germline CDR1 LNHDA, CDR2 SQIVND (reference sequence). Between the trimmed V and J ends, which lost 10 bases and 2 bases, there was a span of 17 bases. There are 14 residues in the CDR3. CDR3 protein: CATQEGGENYGYTF. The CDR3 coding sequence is TGTGCCACCCAGGAAGGGGGAGAAAACTATGGCTACACCTTC.

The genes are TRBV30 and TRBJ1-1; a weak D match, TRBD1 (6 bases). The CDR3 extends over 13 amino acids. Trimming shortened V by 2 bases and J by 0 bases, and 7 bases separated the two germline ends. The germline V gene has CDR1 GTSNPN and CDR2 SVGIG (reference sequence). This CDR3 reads CAWSRQVNTEAFF. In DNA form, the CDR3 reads TGTGCCTGGAGTAGACAGGTGAACACTGAAGCTTTCTTT.

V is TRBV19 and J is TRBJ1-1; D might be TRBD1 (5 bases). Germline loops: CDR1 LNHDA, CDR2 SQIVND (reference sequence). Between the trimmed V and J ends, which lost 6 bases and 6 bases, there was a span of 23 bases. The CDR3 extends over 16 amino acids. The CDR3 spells CASSPGAGRGRPEAFF. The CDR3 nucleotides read TGTGCCAGTAGCCCAGGCGCGGGACGGGGGAGGCCTGAAGCTTTCTTT.

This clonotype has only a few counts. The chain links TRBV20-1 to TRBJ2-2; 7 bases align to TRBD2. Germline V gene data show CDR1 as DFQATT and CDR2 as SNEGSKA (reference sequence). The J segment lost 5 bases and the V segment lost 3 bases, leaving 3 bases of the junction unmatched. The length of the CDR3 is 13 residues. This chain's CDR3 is CSASTGGTGELFF. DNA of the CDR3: TGCAGTGCTAGTACGGGGGGAACCGGGGAGCTGTTTTTT.

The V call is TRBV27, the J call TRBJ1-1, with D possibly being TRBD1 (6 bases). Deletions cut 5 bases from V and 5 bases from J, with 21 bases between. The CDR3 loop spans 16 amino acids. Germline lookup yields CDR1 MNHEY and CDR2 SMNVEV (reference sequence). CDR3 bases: TGTGCCAGCAGTCCAGGGACACCGGAGATATGGACTGAAGCTTTCTTT. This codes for CASSPGTPEIWTEAFF.

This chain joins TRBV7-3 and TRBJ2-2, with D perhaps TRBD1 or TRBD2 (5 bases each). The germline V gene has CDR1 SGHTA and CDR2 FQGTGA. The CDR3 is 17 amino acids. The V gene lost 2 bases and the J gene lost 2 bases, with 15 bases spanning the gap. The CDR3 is CASSLFRPGRNTGELFF. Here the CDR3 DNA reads TGTGCCAGCAGCTTATTTCGTCCGGGACGAAACACCGGGGAGCTGTTTTTT.

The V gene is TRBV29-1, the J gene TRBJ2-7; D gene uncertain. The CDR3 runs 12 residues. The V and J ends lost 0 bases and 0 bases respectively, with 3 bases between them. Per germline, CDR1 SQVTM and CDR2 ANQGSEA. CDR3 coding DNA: TGCAGCGTTGAAGAGGGCTCCTACGAGCAGTACTTC. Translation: CSVEEGSYEQYF.

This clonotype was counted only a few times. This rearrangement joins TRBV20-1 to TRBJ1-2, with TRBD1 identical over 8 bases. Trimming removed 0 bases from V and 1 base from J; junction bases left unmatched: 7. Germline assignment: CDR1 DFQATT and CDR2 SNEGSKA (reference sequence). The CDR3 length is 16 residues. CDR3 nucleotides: TGCAGTGCTAGAGATAGGGACAGGTCCTATAACTATGGCTACACCTTC. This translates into CSARDRDRSYNYGYTF.

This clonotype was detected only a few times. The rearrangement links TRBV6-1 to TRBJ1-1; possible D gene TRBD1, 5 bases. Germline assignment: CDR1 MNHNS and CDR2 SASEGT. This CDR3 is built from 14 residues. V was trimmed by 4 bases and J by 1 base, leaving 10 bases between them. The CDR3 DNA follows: TGTGCCAGCAGTGCCCAGGGCGCGAACACTGAAGCTTTCTTT. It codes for CASSAQGANTEAFF.

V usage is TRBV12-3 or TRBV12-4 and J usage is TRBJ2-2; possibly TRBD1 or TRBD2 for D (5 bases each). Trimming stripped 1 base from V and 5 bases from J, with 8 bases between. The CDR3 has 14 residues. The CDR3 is CASSLGGYTGELFF. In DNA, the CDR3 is TGTGCCAGCAGTTTAGGGGGGTATACCGGGGAGCTGTTTTTT.

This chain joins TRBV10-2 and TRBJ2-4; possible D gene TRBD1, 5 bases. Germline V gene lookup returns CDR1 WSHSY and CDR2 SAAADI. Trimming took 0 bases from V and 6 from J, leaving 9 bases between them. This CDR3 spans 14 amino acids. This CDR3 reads CASSESNRLNIQYF. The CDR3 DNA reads TGCGCCAGCAGTGAGTCGAACAGGTTAAACATTCAGTACTTC.

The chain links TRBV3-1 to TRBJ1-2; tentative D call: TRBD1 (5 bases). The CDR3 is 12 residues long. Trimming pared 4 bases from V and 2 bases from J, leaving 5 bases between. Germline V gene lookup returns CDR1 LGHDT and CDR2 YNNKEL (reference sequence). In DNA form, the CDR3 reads TGTGCCAGCAGCCGACAGAACTATGGCTACACCTTC. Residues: CASSRQNYGYTF.

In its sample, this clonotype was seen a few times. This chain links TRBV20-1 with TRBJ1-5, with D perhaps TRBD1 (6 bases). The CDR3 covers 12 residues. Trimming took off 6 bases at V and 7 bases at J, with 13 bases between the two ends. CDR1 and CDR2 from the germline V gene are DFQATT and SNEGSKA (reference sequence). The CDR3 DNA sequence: TGCAGTGCAAGCAGGGGAGGCCAGCCCCAGCATTTT. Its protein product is CSASRGGQPQHF.

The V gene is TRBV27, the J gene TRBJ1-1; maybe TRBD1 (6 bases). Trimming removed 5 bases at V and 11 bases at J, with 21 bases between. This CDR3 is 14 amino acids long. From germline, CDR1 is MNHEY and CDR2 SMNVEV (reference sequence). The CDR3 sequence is CASSPNPRQVEAFF. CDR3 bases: TGTGCCAGCAGTCCGAATCCCCGACAGGTCGAGGCTTTCTTT.

CDR3 amino acids: CASSLYAAGGTQETQYF. Here the CDR3 DNA reads TGTGCCAGCAGCTTATATGCCGCGGGGGGGACTCAAGAGACCCAGTACTTC. This chain links TRBV7-6 with TRBJ2-5; 9 nucleotides match TRBD2. Germline assignment: CDR1 SGHVS and CDR2 FNYEAQ. CDR3 size: 17 residues. The junction had 9 bases not matched to a gene; V was cut back by 2 bases and J by 2 bases. Full variable domain (outside the CDR3, taken from reference TRBV7-6 and TRBJ2-5): GAGVSQSPRYKVTKRGQDVALRCDPISGHVSLYWYRQALGQGPEFLTYFNYEAQQDKSGLPNDRFSAERPEGSISTLTIQRTEQRDSAMYRCASSLYAAGGTQETQYFGPGTRLLVL.

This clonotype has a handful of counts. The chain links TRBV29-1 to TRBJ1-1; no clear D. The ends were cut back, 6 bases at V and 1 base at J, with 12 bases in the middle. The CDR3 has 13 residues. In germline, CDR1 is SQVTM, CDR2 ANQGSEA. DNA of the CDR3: TGCAGCGTAAAAGGACGGGAGAACACTGAAGCTTTCTTT. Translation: CSVKGRENTEAFF.

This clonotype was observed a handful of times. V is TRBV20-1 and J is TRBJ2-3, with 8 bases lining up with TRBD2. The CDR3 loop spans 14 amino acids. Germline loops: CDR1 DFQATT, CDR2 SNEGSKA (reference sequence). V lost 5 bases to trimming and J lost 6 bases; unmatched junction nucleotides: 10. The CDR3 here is CSAGISGVRDTQYF. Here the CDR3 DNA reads TGCAGTGCTGGGATTAGCGGGGTACGCGATACGCAGTATTTT.

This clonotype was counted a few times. The CDR3 region has the DNA TGCAGTGCTAGGAGGCTAGCGGGGGGGCGGGAGACCCAGTACTTC. Its translation: CSARRLAGGRETQYF. The chain is built from TRBV20-1 and TRBJ2-5; 12 nucleotides agree with TRBD2. After removal of 3 bases from V and 5 bases from J, the junction contained 7 bases not matched to a gene. Germline assignment: CDR1 DFQATT and CDR2 SNEGSKA (reference sequence). There are 15 residues in the CDR3.

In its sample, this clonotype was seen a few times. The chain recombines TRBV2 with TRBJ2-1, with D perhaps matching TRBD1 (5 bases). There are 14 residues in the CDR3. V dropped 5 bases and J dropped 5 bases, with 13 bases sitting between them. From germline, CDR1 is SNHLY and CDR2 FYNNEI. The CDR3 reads CASSLGRTNNEQFF. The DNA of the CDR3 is TGTGCCAGCAGTCTGGGGCGAACTAACAATGAGCAGTTCTTC.

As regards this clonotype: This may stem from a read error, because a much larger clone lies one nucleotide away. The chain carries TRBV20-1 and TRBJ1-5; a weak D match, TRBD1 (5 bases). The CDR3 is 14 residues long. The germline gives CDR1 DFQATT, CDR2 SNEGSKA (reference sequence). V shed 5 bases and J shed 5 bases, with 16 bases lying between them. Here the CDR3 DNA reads TGCAGTGCTGGTATGACAGCCCCAGATCAGCCCCAGCATTTT. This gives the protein CSAGMTAPDQPQHF.

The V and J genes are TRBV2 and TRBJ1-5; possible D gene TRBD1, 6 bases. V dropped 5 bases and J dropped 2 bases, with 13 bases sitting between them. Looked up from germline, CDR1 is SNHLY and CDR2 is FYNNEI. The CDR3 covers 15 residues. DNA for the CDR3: TGTGCCAGCAGTTTCACAGGGACGCGCAATCAGCCCCAGCATTTT. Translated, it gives CASSFTGTRNQPQHF.